This is a list of T cell receptor beta chains from one sample in a study of control samples from healthy donors and cancer patients. The protocol was immunoSEQ multiplex PCR, while the TCRdb copy is restricted to in-frame clones and leaves out a portion. Of about 170,000 clones in the sample, roughly 91% were seen once. The sequenced material came from blood. Every receptor here comes from a woman under 40 in good health. Both conserved end residues are part of each CDR3. D genes are given only for firm matches. Clone size appears in some rows only: once, few, many, or a class for an expanded clone.

CDR3 length: 12; clone size: few; J gene: TRBJ2-1; D gene: .; V gene: TRBV15; CDR3 DNA: TGTGCCACCAGCAGAGTCAGAGGTGAGCAGTTCTTC; CDR3 protein: CATSRVRGEQFF
CDR3 length: 16; clone size: once; J gene: TRBJ2-2; D gene: .; V gene: TRBV5-1; CDR3 DNA: TGCGCCAGCAGCCCCCCCGGGAACTCGAACACCGGGGAGCTGTTTTTT; CDR3 protein: CASSPPGNSNTGELFF
CDR3 length: 12; clone size: .; J gene: TRBJ2-5; D gene: .; V gene: TRBV13; CDR3 DNA: TGTGCCAGCAGCTTATCTGGGGAGACCCAGTACTTC; CDR3 protein: CASSLSGETQYF
CDR3 length: 15; clone size: .; J gene: TRBJ2-2; D gene: TRBD2; V gene: TRBV30; CDR3 DNA: TGTGCCTGGAGTGGGACTAGCGGAAACACCGGGGAGCTGTTTTTT; CDR3 protein: CAWSGTSGNTGELFF
CDR3 length: 15; clone size: .; J gene: TRBJ1-6; D gene: TRBD1; V gene: TRBV6-5; CDR3 DNA: TGTGCCAGCAGTTACTCGGGGACAGGGGGTTCACCCCTCCACTTT; CDR3 protein: CASSYSGTGGSPLHF
CDR3 length: 13; clone size: .; J gene: TRBJ1-4; D gene: .; V gene: TRBV9; CDR3 DNA: TGTGCCAGCAGCGTAGGCGGGAGTGAAAAACTGTTTTTT; CDR3 protein: CASSVGGSEKLFF
CDR3 length: 16; clone size: .; J gene: TRBJ2-1; D gene: .; V gene: TRBV6-2/TRBV6-3; CDR3 DNA: TGTGCCAGCAGTTACGAGTGGGGGGCCCGGAACAATGAGCAGTTCTTC; CDR3 protein: CASSYEWGARNNEQFF
CDR3 length: 16; clone size: .; J gene: TRBJ2-6; D gene: TRBD1; V gene: TRBV7-8; CDR3 DNA: TGTGCCAGCAGCAGAGGACAGGCCTCTGGGGCCAACGTCCTGACTTTC; CDR3 protein: CASSRGQASGANVLTF
CDR3 length: 13; clone size: .; J gene: TRBJ2-1; D gene: .; V gene: TRBV28; CDR3 DNA: TGTGCCAGCAGTTTATGGCAGGACAATGAGCAGTTCTTC; CDR3 protein: CASSLWQDNEQFF
CDR3 length: 15; clone size: .; J gene: TRBJ2-2; D gene: TRBD2; V gene: TRBV27; CDR3 DNA: TGTGCCAGCAGCCCTCTAGCGGGGGCCACCGGGGAGCTGTTTTTT; CDR3 protein: CASSPLAGATGELFF
CDR3 length: 15; clone size: .; J gene: TRBJ1-5; D gene: .; V gene: TRBV24-1; CDR3 DNA: TGTGCCACCAGTCCCGGACAGTATAGCAATCAGCCCCAGCATTTT; CDR3 protein: CATSPGQYSNQPQHF
CDR3 length: 15; clone size: .; J gene: TRBJ2-2; D gene: TRBD1; V gene: TRBV19; CDR3 DNA: TGTGCCAGTAGTATAGATCCACAGGGGATCGGGGAGCTGTTTTTT; CDR3 protein: CASSIDPQGIGELFF
CDR3 length: 13; clone size: .; J gene: TRBJ1-1; D gene: TRBD1; V gene: TRBV14; CDR3 DNA: TGTGCCAGCAGCTCCCAGGGGGCCACTGAAGCTTTCTTT; CDR3 protein: CASSSQGATEAFF
CDR3 length: 11; clone size: .; J gene: TRBJ1-2; D gene: .; V gene: TRBV5-1; CDR3 DNA: TGCGCCAGCAGCTTGGGACATGGCTACACCTTC; CDR3 protein: CASSLGHGYTF
CDR3 length: 13; clone size: .; J gene: TRBJ1-5; D gene: .; V gene: TRBV2; CDR3 DNA: TGTGCCAGCAGTGCGGAAAGCAATCAGCCCCAGCATTTT; CDR3 protein: CASSAESNQPQHF
CDR3 length: 13; clone size: .; J gene: TRBJ2-1; D gene: .; V gene: TRBV24-1; CDR3 DNA: TGTGCCACCAGTGACAGGGGAGACAATGAGCAGTTCTTC; CDR3 protein: CATSDRGDNEQFF
CDR3 length: 14; clone size: .; J gene: TRBJ1-2; D gene: .; V gene: TRBV28; CDR3 DNA: TGTGCCAGCAGTTACGGCATCTCTAACTATGGCTACACCTTC; CDR3 protein: CASSYGISNYGYTF
CDR3 length: 12; clone size: .; J gene: TRBJ2-5; D gene: .; V gene: TRBV12-3/TRBV12-4; CDR3 DNA: TGTGCCAGCAGTTTTGTTGGAAAGACCCAGTACTTC; CDR3 protein: CASSFVGKTQYF
CDR3 length: 13; clone size: few; J gene: TRBJ2-2; D gene: TRBD2; V gene: TRBV12-3/TRBV12-4; CDR3 DNA: TGTGCCAGCAGGGCGGGAGGCACCGGGGAGCTGTTTTTT; CDR3 protein: CASRAGGTGELFF
CDR3 length: 14; clone size: .; J gene: TRBJ2-1; D gene: TRBD2; V gene: TRBV6-5; CDR3 DNA: TGTGCCAGCAGTTACCTGAATAGCGGGGATGAGCAGTTCTTC; CDR3 protein: CASSYLNSGDEQFF
CDR3 length: 13; clone size: .; J gene: TRBJ2-3; D gene: .; V gene: TRBV18; CDR3 DNA: TGTGCCAGCTCACCGGGGGAGGCAGATACGCAGTATTTT; CDR3 protein: CASSPGEADTQYF
CDR3 length: 12; clone size: .; J gene: TRBJ1-1; D gene: .; V gene: TRBV11-2; CDR3 DNA: TGTGCCAGCAGCTTAGTGACCAGGGAAGCTTTCTTT; CDR3 protein: CASSLVTREAFF
CDR3 length: 11; clone size: .; J gene: TRBJ1-1; D gene: .; V gene: TRBV2; CDR3 DNA: TGTGCCAGCGACAGGTCCACTGAAGCTTTCTTT; CDR3 protein: CASDRSTEAFF
CDR3 length: 13; clone size: .; J gene: TRBJ2-7; D gene: TRBD1; V gene: TRBV30; CDR3 DNA: TGTGCCTGGAGTGTTTCGGGACAGTTCGAGCAGTACTTC; CDR3 protein: CAWSVSGQFEQYF
CDR3 length: 14; clone size: .; J gene: TRBJ2-2; D gene: .; V gene: TRBV11-3; CDR3 DNA: TGTGCCAGCAGCTTTGGGGGGAACACCGGGGAGCTGTTTTTT; CDR3 protein: CASSFGGNTGELFF
CDR3 length: 12; clone size: .; J gene: TRBJ1-2; D gene: .; V gene: TRBV24-1; CDR3 DNA: TGTGCCACCAGTGATTTGGGGTATGGCTACACCTTC; CDR3 protein: CATSDLGYGYTF
CDR3 length: 13; clone size: .; J gene: TRBJ1-1; D gene: TRBD1; V gene: TRBV28; CDR3 DNA: TGTGCCAGCAGTCCACGGACAGGCCCTGAAGCTTTCTTT; CDR3 protein: CASSPRTGPEAFF
CDR3 length: 14; clone size: .; J gene: TRBJ1-1; D gene: .; V gene: TRBV21-1; CDR3 DNA: TGTGCCAGCAGCAAAGCAAGCAGGGAGTGGTTAGCTTTCTTT; CDR3 protein: CASSKASREWLAFF